This is a list of T cell receptor beta chains from one sample in a study of T cells in Graves' hyperthyroidism and ophthalmopathy. In TCRdb, the multiplex PCR reads were re-called with MiXCR into one record per CDR3 protein. The sample has approximately 370,000 distinct CDR3 sequences; about 18% are singletons. The material sequenced was blood. The receptors shown here come from a woman aged 25-40 years with Graves' hyperthyroidism that later progressed to Graves' ophthalmopathy. Each CDR3 is given with its conserved first and last residue. The order of the fields is V gene, D gene, J gene, clone size, CDR3 DNA, CDR3 protein. D genes are given only for firm matches. Clone size, where shown, is once, few, many, or a class for clones that have expanded.

v_call: TRBV20-1
d_call: TRBD2
j_call: TRBJ2-1
clone_size: .
cdr3_nt: TGCAGTGCTAGTGTAACTAGCGGCACGTACAATGAGCAGTTCTTC
cdr3_aa: CSASVTSGTYNEQFF

v_call: TRBV3-1
d_call: .
j_call: TRBJ2-5
clone_size: many
cdr3_nt: TGTGCCAGCAGCCAAGAGTTCTTGACACAAGAGACCCAGTACTTC
cdr3_aa: CASSQEFLTQETQYF

v_call: TRBV20-1
d_call: .
j_call: TRBJ1-5
clone_size: many
cdr3_nt: TGCAGTGCTCGACCGTACAGGGTCCCCGGGCAGCCCCAGCATTTT
cdr3_aa: CSARPYRVPGQPQHF

v_call: TRBV5-6
d_call: .
j_call: TRBJ2-1
clone_size: .
cdr3_nt: TGTGCCAGCAGCTTGGTGGAACCTTACAATGAGCAGTTCTTC
cdr3_aa: CASSLVEPYNEQFF

v_call: TRBV19
d_call: TRBD1
j_call: TRBJ1-1
clone_size: many
cdr3_nt: TGTGCCAGTAGTGCGACAGGGGGCTTAGTAACTGAAGCTTTCTTT
cdr3_aa: CASSATGGLVTEAFF

v_call: TRBV7-2
d_call: .
j_call: TRBJ2-5
clone_size: few
cdr3_nt: TGTGCCAGCAGCCGAGGACACAACCAAGAGACCCAGTACTTC
cdr3_aa: CASSRGHNQETQYF

v_call: TRBV10-3
d_call: .
j_call: TRBJ2-5
clone_size: many
cdr3_nt: TGTGCCATCACCGAAGGGGGTAGTGGCGAGACCCAGTACTTC
cdr3_aa: CAITEGGSGETQYF

v_call: TRBV4-1
d_call: .
j_call: TRBJ2-1
clone_size: .
cdr3_nt: TGCGCCAGCAGCCAAGATGCGGGGGCGAGCTCCTACAATGAGCAGTTCTTC
cdr3_aa: CASSQDAGASSYNEQFF

v_call: TRBV10-3
d_call: TRBD1
j_call: TRBJ1-2
clone_size: many
cdr3_nt: TGTGCCATCAGTGAGGGACAGGGGATTCACTCCCCTGGCTACACCTTC
cdr3_aa: CAISEGQGIHSPGYTF

v_call: TRBV6-1
d_call: TRBD1
j_call: TRBJ2-5
clone_size: many
cdr3_nt: TGTGCCAGCAGCGGACAGGGGGGTATTTCGTGGGAGACCCAGTACTTC
cdr3_aa: CASSGQGGISWETQYF

v_call: TRBV6-2/TRBV6-3
d_call: .
j_call: TRBJ2-3
clone_size: .
cdr3_nt: TGTGCCAGCGCCCCTAGGACAACTAGCACAGATACGCAGTATTTT
cdr3_aa: CASAPRTTSTDTQYF

v_call: TRBV6-1
d_call: TRBD2
j_call: TRBJ2-5
clone_size: many
cdr3_nt: TGTGCCAGCAGAGTCGGGGGGGTGGAGACCCAGTACTTC
cdr3_aa: CASRVGGVETQYF

v_call: TRBV2
d_call: .
j_call: TRBJ2-7
clone_size: many
cdr3_nt: TGTGCCAGCAGTGACAGGGGCGGTGGCGAGCAGTACTTC
cdr3_aa: CASSDRGGGEQYF

v_call: TRBV27
d_call: .
j_call: TRBJ1-1
clone_size: few
cdr3_nt: TGTGCCAGCAGTTTTTCCGGTACCGCAGGAGGCACTGAAGCTTTCTTT
cdr3_aa: CASSFSGTAGGTEAFF

v_call: TRBV11-2
d_call: .
j_call: TRBJ1-2
clone_size: .
cdr3_nt: TGTGCCAGCAGTTCAGGGTACCCGAGCTATGGCTACACCTTC
cdr3_aa: CASSSGYPSYGYTF

v_call: TRBV12-3/TRBV12-4
d_call: .
j_call: TRBJ1-3
clone_size: few
cdr3_nt: TGTGCCAGCAGTACGCGCCTCTGGAATATATATTTT
cdr3_aa: CASSTRLWNIYF

v_call: TRBV12-3/TRBV12-4
d_call: .
j_call: TRBJ1-3
clone_size: many
cdr3_nt: TGTGCCAGCAGCGCGGGCCTCAGCTCTGGAAACACCATATATTTT
cdr3_aa: CASSAGLSSGNTIYF

v_call: TRBV6-1
d_call: TRBD2
j_call: TRBJ2-7
clone_size: many
cdr3_nt: TGTGCCACCAAGGGGACTAGCCACTACGAGCAGTACTTC
cdr3_aa: CATKGTSHYEQYF

v_call: TRBV28
d_call: TRBD1
j_call: TRBJ1-6
clone_size: many
cdr3_nt: TGTGCCAGCAGTCGGGACAGAGATAATTCACCCCTCCACTTT
cdr3_aa: CASSRDRDNSPLHF

v_call: TRBV5-1
d_call: .
j_call: TRBJ1-6
clone_size: .
cdr3_nt: TGCGCCAGCAGCTTGGTTGGCTACCAGCAGGCCCTCCACTTT
cdr3_aa: CASSLVGYQQALHF

v_call: TRBV6-2/TRBV6-3
d_call: TRBD2
j_call: TRBJ2-3
clone_size: many
cdr3_nt: TGTGCCAGCAGTTACGGGAGGGCGCCTCCATCAGATACGCAGTATTTT
cdr3_aa: CASSYGRAPPSDTQYF

v_call: TRBV30
d_call: .
j_call: TRBJ1-2
clone_size: .
cdr3_nt: TGTGTCTGGAGTGTACTTGGAGGCCATGGCTACACCTTC
cdr3_aa: CVWSVLGGHGYTF

v_call: TRBV7-9
d_call: TRBD2
j_call: TRBJ2-1
clone_size: .
cdr3_nt: TGTGCCAGCACTACTGGTAGCGGGAGGGTCAATGAGCAGTTCTTC
cdr3_aa: CASTTGSGRVNEQFF

v_call: TRBV10-3
d_call: TRBD2
j_call: TRBJ2-5
clone_size: many
cdr3_nt: TGTGCCATCAGTGAGTCCCAGACTAGCACCAACCAAGAGACCCAGTACTTC
cdr3_aa: CAISESQTSTNQETQYF

v_call: TRBV7-9
d_call: .
j_call: TRBJ2-5
clone_size: many
cdr3_nt: TGTGCCAGCAGCCCTAAGTCGCCCCAAGAGACCCAGTACTTC
cdr3_aa: CASSPKSPQETQYF

v_call: TRBV19
d_call: .
j_call: TRBJ1-1
clone_size: many
cdr3_nt: TGTGCCAGTAGGGAATTAGAGAACACTGAAGCTTTCTTT
cdr3_aa: CASRELENTEAFF

v_call: TRBV6-1
d_call: .
j_call: TRBJ1-1
clone_size: many
cdr3_nt: TGTGCCAGCATATCACCGGGGAACACTGAAGCTTTCTTT
cdr3_aa: CASISPGNTEAFF

v_call: TRBV10-3
d_call: .
j_call: TRBJ2-7
clone_size: many
cdr3_nt: TGTGCCATCAGAGACCGAGAGGGCGGCTCCTACGAGCAGTACTTC
cdr3_aa: CAIRDREGGSYEQYF

v_call: TRBV3-1
d_call: TRBD2
j_call: TRBJ2-3
clone_size: many
cdr3_nt: TGTGCCAGCAGCCGGACTAGCGGGGGGGATACGCAGTATTTT
cdr3_aa: CASSRTSGGDTQYF

v_call: TRBV3-1
d_call: .
j_call: TRBJ1-6
clone_size: many
cdr3_nt: TGTGCCAGCAGCCAATATAACACCGGTAATTCACCCCTCCACTTT
cdr3_aa: CASSQYNTGNSPLHF

v_call: TRBV6-1
d_call: .
j_call: TRBJ2-7
clone_size: few
cdr3_nt: TGTGCCAGCGTCGGGCACTGGGCCACCTACGAGCAGTACTTC
cdr3_aa: CASVGHWATYEQYF

v_call: TRBV7-2
d_call: .
j_call: TRBJ2-1
clone_size: many
cdr3_nt: TGTGCCAGCAGTGGCGGCTCGCACCTAATGGAGAATGAGCAGTTCTTC
cdr3_aa: CASSGGSHLMENEQFF

v_call: TRBV7-6
d_call: .
j_call: TRBJ2-3
clone_size: many
cdr3_nt: TGTGCCAGCAGCTCAGCGGTCACAGATACGCAGTATTTT
cdr3_aa: CASSSAVTDTQYF

v_call: TRBV12-3/TRBV12-4
d_call: TRBD2
j_call: TRBJ2-7
clone_size: .
cdr3_nt: TGTGCCAGCAGGGCTAGGACTAGCGGATCCTACGAGCAGTACTTC
cdr3_aa: CASRARTSGSYEQYF

v_call: TRBV3-1
d_call: .
j_call: TRBJ1-6
clone_size: many
cdr3_nt: TGTGCCAGCAGCCAATCGGGCCTCTATAATTCACCCCTCCACTTT
cdr3_aa: CASSQSGLYNSPLHF

v_call: TRBV18
d_call: .
j_call: TRBJ1-5
clone_size: .
cdr3_nt: TGTGCCAGCTCACCACAATGGCTGGAGAGCAATCAGCCCCAGCATTTT
cdr3_aa: CASSPQWLESNQPQHF

v_call: TRBV27
d_call: .
j_call: TRBJ1-1
clone_size: many
cdr3_nt: TGTGCCAGCAGAGCTGCATCCCACAGCGGGACTGAAGCTTTCTTT
cdr3_aa: CASRAASHSGTEAFF

v_call: TRBV27
d_call: .
j_call: TRBJ1-2
clone_size: many
cdr3_nt: TGTGCCAGCACCACATTCACGGGACACCTCTATGGCTACACCTTC
cdr3_aa: CASTTFTGHLYGYTF

v_call: TRBV2
d_call: .
j_call: TRBJ1-2
clone_size: .
cdr3_nt: TGTGCCAGCAGTGAGCTCAATTTGGGGGATTATGGCTACACCTTC
cdr3_aa: CASSELNLGDYGYTF

v_call: TRBV5-1
d_call: .
j_call: TRBJ2-1
clone_size: many
cdr3_nt: TGCGCCAGCAGCTTAATCATAAGCAATGAGCAGTTCTTC
cdr3_aa: CASSLIISNEQFF

v_call: TRBV12-3/TRBV12-4
d_call: .
j_call: TRBJ1-4
clone_size: many
cdr3_nt: TGTGCCAGCAGCCCAGATGAAAAACTGTTTTTT
cdr3_aa: CASSPDEKLFF

v_call: TRBV20-1
d_call: TRBD2
j_call: TRBJ2-3
clone_size: many
cdr3_nt: TGCAGTGCTAGAAGGGCACTAGCGGGGGAGACAGATACGCAGTATTTT
cdr3_aa: CSARRALAGETDTQYF

v_call: TRBV18
d_call: .
j_call: TRBJ1-2
clone_size: many
cdr3_nt: TGTGCCAGCTCACCAGTCGGGGTCCCTACCTATGGCTACACCTTC
cdr3_aa: CASSPVGVPTYGYTF

v_call: TRBV5-1
d_call: .
j_call: TRBJ2-7
clone_size: .
cdr3_nt: TGCGCCAGCGCCAGGGGTTCCTCCTACGAGCAGTACTTC
cdr3_aa: CASARGSSYEQYF

v_call: TRBV20-1
d_call: .
j_call: TRBJ2-7
clone_size: .
cdr3_nt: TGCAGTGCTAGAGACGCTGGCACCCAGTTCTACGAGCAGTACTTC
cdr3_aa: CSARDAGTQFYEQYF

v_call: TRBV5-1
d_call: .
j_call: TRBJ1-1
clone_size: few
cdr3_nt: TGCGCCAGCAGCTTGGTTTCGGGATTGAACACTGAAGCTTTCTTT
cdr3_aa: CASSLVSGLNTEAFF

v_call: TRBV4-1
d_call: .
j_call: TRBJ2-7
clone_size: few
cdr3_nt: TGCGCCAGCAGCCAAGATTGGGCAGGGTCGAACAACGAGCAGTACTTC
cdr3_aa: CASSQDWAGSNNEQYF

v_call: TRBV6-5
d_call: .
j_call: TRBJ2-1
clone_size: few
cdr3_nt: TGTGCCAGCAGTTACGACGGGGGGCGCAATGAGCAGTTCTTC
cdr3_aa: CASSYDGGRNEQFF

v_call: TRBV5-1
d_call: .
j_call: TRBJ2-5
clone_size: .
cdr3_nt: TGCGCCAGCAGCGCTGCCCTCCAAGAGACCCAGTACTTC
cdr3_aa: CASSAALQETQYF

v_call: TRBV2
d_call: .
j_call: TRBJ2-2
clone_size: .
cdr3_nt: TGTGCCAGCAGTGATTGGCTACAAACCGGGGAGCTGTTTTTT
cdr3_aa: CASSDWLQTGELFF

v_call: TRBV11-2
d_call: TRBD1
j_call: TRBJ2-7
clone_size: many
cdr3_nt: TGTGCCAGCAGCTTGCGGACAGGGCTAATACACGAGCAGTACTTC
cdr3_aa: CASSLRTGLIHEQYF

v_call: TRBV29-1
d_call: .
j_call: TRBJ2-7
clone_size: many
cdr3_nt: TGCAGCGTTCAGACGGAGACCTACGAGCAGTACTTC
cdr3_aa: CSVQTETYEQYF

v_call: TRBV7-8
d_call: .
j_call: TRBJ1-3
clone_size: .
cdr3_nt: TGTGCCAGCAGCTTAGCGTTCGGTTCAGTCTCTGGAAACACCATATATTTT
cdr3_aa: CASSLAFGSVSGNTIYF

v_call: TRBV5-1
d_call: .
j_call: TRBJ2-5
clone_size: few
cdr3_nt: TGCGCCAGCAGCTTGTTGTCGAGGGGGGAGACCCAGTACTTC
cdr3_aa: CASSLLSRGETQYF